This T cell receptor beta chain was retrieved from a study of blood T cell repertoires in COVID-19. Study-wide context: Samples of COVID-19 (acute and convalescent) were obtained from the United States, Italy and Spain. The cDNA or gDNA used as material had been derived from T cells, B-cell-depleted T cells, or PBMCs.

The germline gives CDR1 LNHDA, CDR2 SQIVND (reference sequence). With 6 bases removed from V and 5 bases from J, the gap between germline ends came to 9 bases. The CDR3 contains 12 residues. Original processing methods: It was from reference gene primer amplification that nucleated cell counts were estimated. Repertoires were generated with immunoSEQ multiplex PCR, while TCRdb's copy carries only in-frame clones and drops some. Clonal size and the V and J genes are those of that table, whereas D and trimming came from the DNA. This table has some 77,000 clones, roughly 85% appearing once. This receptor was obtained from a woman aged 60-75 years with acute or convalescent COVID-19. The V and J genes are TRBV19 and TRBJ2-3, with TRBD1 as a possible D gene (6 bases). The sample comprised peripheral blood. The CDR3 coding sequence is TGTGCCAGTAGCCCCAGGGGAGATACGCAGTATTTT. Its protein product is CASSPRGDTQYF. The entire variable domain, with the rest obtained from reference TRBV19 and TRBJ2-3, is as follows: DGGITQSPKYLFRKEGQNVTLSCEQNLNHDAMYWYRQDPGQGLRLIYYSQIVNDFQKGDIAEGYSVSREKKESFPLTVTSAQKNPTAFYLCASSPRGDTQYFGPGTRLTVL.